The rows below give T cell receptor beta chains drawn from one sample of a study of immune characterization of retroperitoneal liposarcoma. MiXCR, run by TCRdb on the PCR reads, gives a single entry per CDR3 protein. The sample records roughly 10,000 distinct CDR3 sequences, 25% to 35% being singletons. Input material: tumor tissue. The receptors shown here come from a male donor with retroperitoneal liposarcoma. CDR3s include the opening cysteine and the closing phenylalanine or tryptophan. A D gene is named only where the DNA matches it firmly. Size values are once, few and many counts, or a class for expanded clones, and some rows have none.

abundance: medium-sized
d_gene: TRBD1
j_gene: TRBJ2-1
v_gene: TRBV6-1
CDR3aa: CASSPRTGFSSYEQFF
CDR3nt: TGTGCCAGCAGTCCCCGGACAGGGTTTAGCTCCTACGAGCAGTTCTTC

abundance: -
d_gene: -
j_gene: TRBJ2-1
v_gene: TRBV27
CDR3aa: CASSQTRDGLNEQFF
CDR3nt: TGTGCCAGCAGTCAAACTAGAGACGGACTGAATGAGCAGTTCTTC

abundance: many
d_gene: TRBD2
j_gene: TRBJ2-3
v_gene: TRBV11-2
CDR3aa: CASSLEVGRGAKDTQYF
CDR3nt: TGTGCCAGCAGCTTAGAGGTCGGGCGGGGGGCCAAAGATACGCAGTATTTT

abundance: many
d_gene: TRBD1
j_gene: TRBJ2-7
v_gene: TRBV6-1
CDR3aa: CASSEGDRGEQYF
CDR3nt: TGTGCCAGCAGTGAAGGGGACAGGGGCGAGCAGTACTTC

abundance: medium-sized
d_gene: TRBD1
j_gene: TRBJ2-1
v_gene: TRBV7-2
CDR3aa: CASSFGTEYNEQFF
CDR3nt: TGTGCCAGCAGCTTCGGGACAGAATACAATGAGCAGTTCTTC

abundance: -
d_gene: -
j_gene: TRBJ2-7
v_gene: TRBV4-1
CDR3aa: CASSQGGSAYEQYF
CDR3nt: TGTGCCAGCAGCCAGGGGGGTTCTGCCTACGAGCAGTACTTC

abundance: medium-sized
d_gene: TRBD2
j_gene: TRBJ2-3
v_gene: TRBV7-6
CDR3aa: CASSLAVSGGVKQGTDTQYF
CDR3nt: TGTGCCAGCAGCTTAGCCGTTAGCGGGGGGGTTAAGCAGGGTACAGATACGCAGTATTTT

abundance: -
d_gene: TRBD2
j_gene: TRBJ2-3
v_gene: TRBV12-5
CDR3aa: CASGLVSGLAGRTDTQYF
CDR3nt: TGTGCTAGTGGTTTGGTATCAGGACTAGCGGGTCGCACAGATACGCAGTATTTT

abundance: medium-sized
d_gene: -
j_gene: TRBJ2-3
v_gene: TRBV6-1
CDR3aa: CATETSGTDTQYF
CDR3nt: TGTGCCACCGAGACAAGCGGCACAGATACGCAGTATTTT

abundance: few
d_gene: -
j_gene: TRBJ1-1
v_gene: TRBV12-3/TRBV12-4
CDR3aa: CASSLAQGNTEAFF
CDR3nt: TGTGCCAGCAGTTTAGCGCAGGGGAACACTGAAGCTTTCTTT

abundance: medium-sized
d_gene: -
j_gene: TRBJ2-3
v_gene: TRBV6-1
CDR3aa: CASSPFSGGSSTDTQYF
CDR3nt: TGTGCCAGCAGCCCTTTTAGCGGAGGGTCTAGCACAGATACGCAGTATTTT

abundance: -
d_gene: TRBD2
j_gene: TRBJ2-5
v_gene: TRBV5-3
CDR3aa: CASSLDGGAKNEQYF
CDR3nt: TGTGCCAGCAGCTTGGACGGGGGGGCCAAAAATGAGCAGTACTTC

abundance: -
d_gene: TRBD1
j_gene: TRBJ1-2
v_gene: TRBV6-5
CDR3aa: CASRHRGSNYGYTF
CDR3nt: TGTGCCAGCAGACACAGGGGGTCTAACTATGGCTACACCTTC

abundance: -
d_gene: TRBD2
j_gene: TRBJ2-7
v_gene: TRBV7-3
CDR3aa: CASSLFSGDYNEQYF
CDR3nt: TGTGCCAGCAGCTTATTTAGCGGGGACTACAATGAGCAGTACTTC

abundance: -
d_gene: -
j_gene: TRBJ2-1
v_gene: TRBV12-3/TRBV12-4
CDR3aa: CASSLNQGQETQFF
CDR3nt: TGTGCCAGCAGTCTAAACCAGGGTCAAGAGACCCAGTTCTTC

abundance: once
d_gene: TRBD1
j_gene: TRBJ2-2
v_gene: TRBV6-8
CDR3aa: CASSYRTGVGGELFF
CDR3nt: TGTGCCAGCAGTTACCGGACAGGGGTAGGCGGGGAGCTGTTTTTT

abundance: few
d_gene: TRBD2
j_gene: TRBJ2-1
v_gene: TRBV7-6
CDR3aa: CASSTGLAGNEQFF
CDR3nt: TGTGCCAGCAGCACAGGGCTAGCGGGAAATGAGCAGTTCTTC

abundance: -
d_gene: -
j_gene: TRBJ2-3
v_gene: TRBV7-2
CDR3aa: CASSGGTDTQYF
CDR3nt: TGTGCCAGCAGCGGAGGCACAGATACGCAGTATTTT

abundance: few
d_gene: -
j_gene: TRBJ2-7
v_gene: TRBV6-1
CDR3aa: CASSPGDNEQYF
CDR3nt: TGTGCCAGCAGCCCGGGGGACAATGAGCAGTACTTC

abundance: few
d_gene: -
j_gene: TRBJ2-7
v_gene: TRBV7-8
CDR3aa: CASSYRDFGYEQYF
CDR3nt: TGTGCCAGCAGCTACCGGGACTTTGGATACGAGCAGTACTTC

abundance: -
d_gene: TRBD1
j_gene: TRBJ1-4
v_gene: TRBV6-1
CDR3aa: CASSEARGGGGEKLFF
CDR3nt: TGTGCCAGCAGTGAAGCTAGAGGGGGCGGGGGCGAAAAACTGTTTTTT

abundance: -
d_gene: -
j_gene: TRBJ2-1
v_gene: TRBV7-7
CDR3aa: CASSQGGEQFF
CDR3nt: TGTGCTAGCAGCCAAGGAGGTGAGCAGTTCTTC